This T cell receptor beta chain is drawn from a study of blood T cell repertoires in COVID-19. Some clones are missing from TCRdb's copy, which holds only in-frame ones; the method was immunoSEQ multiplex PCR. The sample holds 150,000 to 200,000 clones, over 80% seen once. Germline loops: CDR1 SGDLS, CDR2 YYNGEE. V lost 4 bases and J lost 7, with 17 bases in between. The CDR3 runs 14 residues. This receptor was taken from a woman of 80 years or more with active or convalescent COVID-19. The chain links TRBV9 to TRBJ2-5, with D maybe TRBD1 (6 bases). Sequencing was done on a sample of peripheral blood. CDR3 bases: TGTGCCAGCAGCCCTTGGACAGAGGCCGGGACCCAGTACTTC. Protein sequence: CASSPWTEAGTQYF. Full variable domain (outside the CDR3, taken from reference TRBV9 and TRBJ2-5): DSGVTQTPKHLITATGQRVTLRCSPRSGDLSVYWYQQSLDQGLQFLIQYYNGEERAKGNILERFSAQQFPDLHSELNLSSLELGDSALYFCASSPWTEAGTQYFGPGTRLLVL.